This T cell receptor (beta chain) originates from a study of CD8 T cells in ankylosing spondylitis. Trimming shortened V by 4 bases and J by 0 bases, and 8 bases separated the two germline ends. Germline loops: CDR1 SGHKS, CDR2 YYEKEE (reference sequence). The CDR3 has 15 amino acids. TCRdb used MiXCR to reprocess the 5' RACE reads, holding one entry per CDR3 protein. This repertoire shows approximately 190,000 distinct CDR3 sequences, 10% to 15% found once; its top ten account for roughly 11%. The V call is TRBV5-5, the J call TRBJ2-6; D remains ambiguous. This TCR derives from a female donor with ankylosing spondylitis or in good health (not recorded which). Material for sequencing was blood, either unsorted or a sorted T cell fraction (not recorded which). CDR3 amino acids: CASSRHHSGANVLTF. The CDR3 region has the DNA TGTGCCAGCAGCCGACACCACTCTGGGGCCAACGTCCTGACTTTC.